This entry lists 14 T cell receptor beta chains sequenced from one sample in a study of Tregs in tolerant kidney transplant recipients. After more than five days with irradiated graft donor PBMCs, CFSE-labeled recipient PBMCs were FACS-sorted. The method was immunoSEQ multiplex PCR; TCRdb's version includes in-frame clones alone and lacks a portion of them. The sample lists 7,000 to 9,000 clones, roughly 36% occurring once. The antigens these receptors bind are not known. Sequences were derived from CD8+ T cells from blood cultured with allogeneic cells, sampled before the transplant. The receptor set was obtained from a human patient who received a combined kidney and bone marrow transplant.

J is TRBJ2-7 and V is TRBV28; TRBD1 agrees at 8 bases. Germline values: CDR1 MDHEN, CDR2 SYDVKM. The CDR3 consists of 13 residues. The trim removed 5 bases at V and 5 bases at J, leaving 5 bases unmatched. This CDR3 is CASSPRGRNEQYF. The DNA for the CDR3 is TGTGCCAGCAGTCCCAGGGGGCGCAACGAGCAGTACTTC.

Note on this clone: The germline gene is not matched at one end of the junction; a read error may be the cause. The chain employs TRBV10-2 and TRBJ1-1; D unresolved. This CDR3 comprises 11 residues. CDR1 WSHSY and CDR2 SAAADI come from the germline V gene. This CDR3 is CAISVGREAFF. The CDR3 bases are TGTGCCATCAGTGTGGGGAGGGAGGCTTTCTTT.

This clone was counted between two and nine times. The chain carries TRBV19 and TRBJ1-1; 8 nucleotides match TRBD1. The CDR3 sequence is 14 residues long. Trimming removed 3 bases from V and 8 bases from J; junction bases left unmatched: 8. Looked up from germline, CDR1 is LNHDA and CDR2 is SQIVND (reference sequence). CDR3 sequence: CASSIGTGAWEAFF. CDR3 bases: TGTGCCAGTAGTATTGGGACAGGCGCTTGGGAAGCTTTCTTT. The full variable domain, its missing parts supplied by reference TRBV19 and TRBJ1-1, is DGGITQSPKYLFRKEGQNVTLSCEQNLNHDAMYWYRQDPGQGLRLIYYSQIVNDFQKGDIAEGYSVSREKKESFPLTVTSAQKNPTAFYLCASSIGTGAWEAFFGQGTRLTVV.

The chain combines TRBV11-3 with TRBJ2-7; 8 nucleotides match TRBD2. J gave up 5 bases and V 4 bases, and 10 bases lay outside the gene matches. Germline values: CDR1 SGHNT, CDR2 YENEEA. The CDR3 is 15 residues long. CDR3 amino acids: CASSSVTGGPHEQYF. The CDR3, as DNA: TGTGCCAGCAGCTCTGTAACGGGAGGGCCCCACGAGCAGTACTTC.

This clone is medium-sized in the sample. This chain connects TRBV7-6 to TRBJ2-7, with D possibly TRBD2 on 6 matching bases. The CDR3 extends over 14 amino acids. V lost 5 bases, J lost 2 bases, and 13 bases lay in between. In germline, CDR1 is SGHVS, CDR2 FNYEAQ. The CDR3 sequence is CASSLRGTAYEQYF. CDR3 sequence (DNA): TGTGCCAGCAGCCTACGGGGGACCGCCTACGAGCAGTACTTC.

This chain joins TRBV4-3 and TRBJ1-1; D might be TRBD1 (5 bases). Trimming took off 0 bases at V and 1 base at J, with 15 bases between the two ends. The V gene's germline CDR1 is LGHNA and CDR2 YSLEER. The CDR3 is 17 amino acids. The CDR3 DNA sequence: TGCGCCAGCAGCCAAGACAGAATGGGTCAGGGGAACACTGAAGCTTTCTTT. Encoded protein: CASSQDRMGQGNTEAFF.

The gene calls are TRBV5-5 and TRBJ1-1; 7 positions agree with TRBD1. Germline CDR1 reads SGHKS; CDR2 reads YYEKEE (reference sequence). The CDR3 extends over 15 amino acids. With 7 bases clipped from V and 0 bases from J, the junction kept 9 bases outside the gene matches. The CDR3: CASGPTGFVNTEAFF. In DNA form, the CDR3 reads TGTGCCAGCGGCCCGACAGGGTTCGTGAACACTGAAGCTTTCTTT.

The gene calls are TRBV19 and TRBJ2-7, with TRBD1 identical over 7 bases. The V and J ends lost 5 bases and 2 bases, in that order; junction bases with no gene match: 3. Germline V gene sequence: CDR1 LNHDA, CDR2 SQIVND (reference sequence). The CDR3 is 13 amino acids. The CDR3 coding sequence is TGTGCCAGTAGTTATCAGGGGGCCTACGAGCAGTACTTC. Encoded protein: CASSYQGAYEQYF.

The chain combines TRBV6-6 with TRBJ1-2, with no clear D. V gave up 4 bases and J gave up 4 bases, with 10 bases separating them. Looked up from germline, CDR1 is MNHNY and CDR2 is SVGAGI (reference sequence). CDR3 length: 13 residues. The CDR3 spells CASSSYNFYGYTF. The DNA of the CDR3 is TGTGCCAGCAGTTCGTACAATTTCTATGGCTACACCTTC.

The rearrangement joins TRBV5-1 to TRBJ2-2; 9 positions match TRBD1. CDR1 SGHRS and CDR2 YFSETQ come from the germline V gene. Losses at the gene ends were 3 bases for V and 6 bases for J; bases not matched to a gene: 6. The CDR3 has 15 residues. The CDR3 nucleotides are TGCGCCAGCAGCTACGGGGGACAGGGCGCCGGGGAGCTGTTTTTT. It specifies CASSYGGQGAGELFF.

The sample holds a few counts of this clone. The chain links TRBV30 to TRBJ2-5; TRBD2 agrees at 10 bases. The germline V gene encodes CDR1 GTSNPN and CDR2 SVGIG (reference sequence). After removal of 5 bases from V and 1 base from J, the junction contained 10 bases not matched to a gene. This CDR3 is 16 amino acids long. CDR3 DNA: TGTGCCTGGGCGACTAGCGGGTACCTCGGCCAAGAGACCCAGTACTTC. This encodes CAWATSGYLGQETQYF.

Written as DNA, the CDR3 is TGTGCCAGCAGTTCGACAGTTCAGTATAGCAATCAGCCCCAGCATTTT. Its translation: CASSSTVQYSNQPQHF. This rearrangement joins TRBV6-5 to TRBJ1-5; maybe TRBD1 (5 bases). V was pared by 4 bases and J by 0 bases, with 13 bases between. The CDR3 length is 16 residues. Germline-derived CDR1 and CDR2 are MNHEY and SVGAGI.

Points on this clone: The identical CDR3 is also encoded by other nucleotide sequences in the sample. The chain's CDR3 is CASSFILAGGPYEQYF. The CDR3 DNA reads TGTGCCAGCAGTTTCATACTAGCGGGAGGCCCCTACGAGCAGTACTTC. This chain joins TRBV27 and TRBJ2-7; 12 bases line up with TRBD2. CDR3 length: 16 amino acids. CDR1 and CDR2 from the germline V gene are MNHEY and SMNVEV (reference sequence). The J segment lost 2 bases and the V segment lost 3 bases, leaving 5 bases of the junction unmatched.

The rearrangement joins TRBV2 to TRBJ1-1, with TRBD1 matching over 11 bases. CDR3 length: 16 residues. V lost 2 bases, J lost 7 bases, and 9 bases stayed unmatched. Germline values: CDR1 SNHLY, CDR2 FYNNEI. The DNA of the CDR3 is TGTGCCAGCAGTGAAAGCCGGGACAGGGGGACCGGTGAAGCTTTCTTT. It codes for CASSESRDRGTGEAFF.